Listed here are 24 T cell receptor beta chains from one sample, sequenced in a study of blood T cell repertoires in COVID-19 (dated by TCRdb to 2019 to 2021). The protocol used for the library was the immunoSEQ multiplex PCR assay. Here the immuneACCESS table is served through TCRdb, limited to in-frame sequences with V and J called. Missing clones are a known gap in these copies; in checked studies unresolved V genes cover under half, and the rest lacks a known reason. This sample is represented by some 500,000 clones; 85% to 90% of them were singletons. The top ten clones comprise about 2% of the sample. Sequences were obtained from PBMCs or T cells enriched from blood (not recorded which). These receptors all come from a woman in her thirties or forties who had recovered from COVID-19.

This clone was observed a handful of times. The gene calls are TRBV7-9 and TRBJ1-5; 10 positions match TRBD1. Trimming at V came to 5 bases and at J to 2 bases, leaving 0 bases not matched to a gene. Looked up from germline, CDR1 is SEHNR and CDR2 is FQNEAQ (reference sequence). The CDR3 sequence is 14 residues long. The CDR3 DNA follows: TGTGCCAGCAGCGGGACAGGGGGCAATCAGCCCCAGCATTTT. Translated, it gives CASSGTGGNQPQHF.

Notes on this clone: In the same sample, other DNA sequences code for this CDR3. The chain has TRBV5-1 and TRBJ1-1, with TRBD1 identical over 8 bases. Germline lookup yields CDR1 SGHRS and CDR2 YFSETQ. The CDR3 runs 14 residues. V gave up 4 bases and J gave up 1 base; unmatched junction bases: 3. The CDR3, as DNA: TGCGCCAGCAGCCTGGACAGGGCGAACACTGAAGCTTTCTTT. Encoded protein: CASSLDRANTEAFF.

The rearrangement links TRBV7-8 to TRBJ1-1, with a tentative D call TRBD1 (5 bases). The CDR3 totals 13 residues. V lost 5 bases to trimming and J lost 1 base, with 8 bases between them. Germline loops: CDR1 SGHVS, CDR2 FQNEAQ. CDR3 coding DNA: TGTGCCAGCAGCGTCACAGGGAACACTGAAGCTTTCTTT. Translation: CASSVTGNTEAFF.

The CDR3 sequence is CASRRREGGGTGELFF. The CDR3 DNA reads as TGTGCCAGCAGGCGACGAGAGGGAGGGGGCACCGGGGAGCTGTTTTTT. The chain joins TRBV27 to TRBJ2-2; possible D gene TRBD2, 7 bases. V lost 6 bases and J lost 4, with 18 bases in between. Germline CDR1 is MNHEY and CDR2 is SMNVEV (reference sequence). The CDR3 spans 16 residues.

This chain links TRBV7-2 with TRBJ2-2; 10 nucleotides match TRBD1. The CDR3 extends over 16 amino acids. Trimming at V came to 5 bases and at J to 2 bases, leaving 5 bases not matched to a gene. The V gene's germline CDR1 is SGHTA and CDR2 FQGNSA. DNA of the CDR3: TGTGCCAGCAGCGGGGGGGACAGGGGAAACACCGGGGAGCTGTTTTTT. This translates into CASSGGDRGNTGELFF. Filled out from reference TRBV7-2 and TRBJ2-2, the complete variable domain reads GAGVSQSPSNKVTEKGKDVELRCDPISGHTALYWYRQSLGQGLEFLIYFQGNSAPDKSGLPSDRFSAERTGGSVSTLTIQRTQQEDSAVYLCASSGGDRGNTGELFFGEGSRLTVL.

This clone was seen a handful of times. The CDR3 bases are TGTGCCAGCAGCTGGGCAGGGGGTAACTATGGCTACACCTTC. Its protein product is CASSWAGGNYGYTF. The chain has TRBV11-2 and TRBJ1-2; 7 positions agree with TRBD1. This CDR3 has 14 residues. V shed 4 bases, J shed 1 base, and the junction held 3 bases outside the gene matches. The germline gives CDR1 SGHAT, CDR2 FQNNGV.

The V gene is TRBV19, the J gene TRBJ2-1, with 10 bases aligning to TRBD2. CDR3 length: 15 residues. The V gene end was trimmed by 6 bases and the J gene end by 5 bases; junction bases not matched to a gene: 7. CDR1 is LNHDA, CDR2 SQIVND, per germline (reference sequence). The CDR3 DNA follows: TGTGCCAGTAGCCGTAGCGGGAGGACGAACAATGAGCAGTTCTTC. Residues: CASSRSGRTNNEQFF.

The chain joins TRBV11-3 to TRBJ2-7; D is perhaps TRBD2 (7 bases). This CDR3 contains 17 residues. Trimming stripped 5 bases from V and 1 base from J, with 21 bases between. Germline V gene lookup returns CDR1 SGHNT and CDR2 YENEEA. The CDR3 nucleotides are TGTGCCAGCAGCCCAGGAGGGGGGGGACCTCTTTCCTACGAGCAGTACTTC. This encodes CASSPGGGGPLSYEQYF.

The chain has TRBV13 and TRBJ2-7; a weak D match, TRBD1 (5 bases). V lost 5 bases to trimming and J lost 4 bases, with 18 bases between them. In germline, CDR1 is PRHDT, CDR2 FYEKMQ (reference sequence). This CDR3 contains 15 residues. The CDR3 region has the DNA TGTGCCAGCAGCGAGACCCAGGGTGGGGTATACGAGCAGTACTTC. Residues: CASSETQGGVYEQYF.

The chain combines TRBV10-3 with TRBJ1-2; the match to TRBD1 covers 8 bases. The CDR3 is 13 amino acids. Losses at the gene ends were 5 bases for V and 3 bases for J; bases not matched to a gene: 2. The V gene's germline CDR1 is ENHRY and CDR2 SYGVKD. The CDR3 sequence: CAISTDRDYGYTF. CDR3 DNA sequence: TGTGCCATCAGTACGGACAGGGACTATGGCTACACCTTC.

This clone was recorded once. This chain connects TRBV7-2 to TRBJ1-5; possibly TRBD1 for D (5 bases). The CDR3 is made up of 15 amino acids. In germline, CDR1 is SGHTA, CDR2 FQGNSA. V was pared by 3 bases and J by 4 bases, with 13 bases between. For the CDR3, the DNA is TGTGCCAGCAGCTTGACAGCTGGGGGGAATCAGCCCCAGCATTTT. It yields the protein CASSLTAGGNQPQHF.

This chain joins TRBV4-2 and TRBJ2-5; 8 nucleotides align to TRBD2. The length of the CDR3 is 15 residues. CDR1 and CDR2 (germline): LGHNA, YNFKEQ. Trimming cost V 0 bases and J 5 bases; bases outside gene matches: 5. This CDR3 is CASSQDPGGRETQYF. In DNA, the CDR3 is TGTGCCAGCAGCCAAGATCCAGGCGGGAGGGAGACCCAGTACTTC.

V gene TRBV16 combines with J gene TRBJ2-7, with 13 bases aligning to TRBD2. This CDR3 contains 15 residues. The V gene end was trimmed by 4 bases and the J gene end by 5 bases; junction bases not matched to a gene: 5. Germline V gene sequence: CDR1 KGHSY, CDR2 FQNENV. CDR3 protein: CASSPGLAGENEQYF. CDR3 DNA sequence: TGTGCCAGCAGCCCTGGACTAGCGGGAGAAAACGAGCAGTACTTC.

This sequence joins TRBV12-3 or TRBV12-4 and TRBJ1-5; D unresolved. This CDR3 comprises 13 residues. The germline V and J ends were trimmed by 5 bases and 2 bases, with 7 bases remaining between them. CDR3 loop: CASSIAGNQPQHF. CDR3 DNA sequence: TGTGCCAGCAGTATCGCGGGCAATCAGCCCCAGCATTTT.

The chain joins TRBV2 to TRBJ2-7; a weak D match, TRBD1 (6 bases). V was clipped by 7 bases and J by 0 bases, with 13 bases between them. Germline V gene sequence: CDR1 SNHLY, CDR2 FYNNEI. This CDR3 comprises 14 residues. The CDR3 nucleotides are TGTGCCAGCACAGGGGCAGTTACCTCCTACGAGCAGTACTTC. Translation: CASTGAVTSYEQYF.

The V gene is TRBV12-5, the J gene TRBJ2-2; 10 bases fit TRBD2. The junction had 9 bases not matched to a gene; V was cut back by 4 bases and J by 4 bases. Germline-derived CDR1 and CDR2 are LGHNT and FRNRAP. The CDR3 loop spans 17 amino acids. Here the CDR3 reads CASGSRASGRSTGELFF. The CDR3 nucleotides are TGTGCTAGTGGTTCGCGAGCTAGCGGGAGATCCACCGGGGAGCTGTTTTTT.

The chain joins TRBV7-6 to TRBJ2-2; D perhaps matches TRBD1 (6 bases). Per germline, CDR1 SGHVS and CDR2 FNYEAQ. Trimming took off 2 bases at V and 3 bases at J, with 16 bases between the two ends. The CDR3 spans 17 residues. This CDR3 is CASSLRPRGADTGELFF. CDR3 in DNA: TGTGCCAGCAGCTTAAGGCCCAGGGGCGCGGACACCGGGGAGCTGTTTTTT.

The CDR3 DNA sequence: TGTGCCATCAGTGACTCGGTGAAGGGACAGGGAGGCTATGGCTACACCTTC. Amino acid sequence: CAISDSVKGQGGYGYTF. The chain carries TRBV10-3 and TRBJ1-2, with TRBD1 identical over 9 bases. The CDR3 covers 17 residues. Germline CDR1 ENHRY, CDR2 SYGVKD. The V and J ends lost 3 bases and 4 bases, in that order; junction bases with no gene match: 12.

The rearrangement links TRBV18 to TRBJ1-2; TRBD1 might be the D (6 bases). The germline V gene has CDR1 KGHSH and CDR2 LQKENI. The V end lost 1 base, the J end lost 3 bases, and 12 bases lay between the germline ends. The CDR3 is made up of 15 amino acids. The CDR3 bases are TGTGCCAGCTCACCACAACAGGGTGAAGACTATGGCTACACCTTC. Translation: CASSPQQGEDYGYTF. The full variable domain, rest sourced from reference TRBV18 and TRBJ1-2, is NAGVMQNPRHLVRRRGQEARLRCSPMKGHSHVYWYRQLPEEGLKFMVYLQKENIIDESGMPKERFSAEFPKEGPSILRIQQVVRGDSAAYFCASSPQQGEDYGYTFGSGTRLTVV.

The chain links TRBV24-1 to TRBJ2-2; 7 bases fit TRBD1. Per the germline V gene, CDR1 is KGHDR and CDR2 is SFDVKD. Trimming took 5 bases from V and 3 from J; bases not matched to a gene: 11. The CDR3 is 17 residues long. CDR3 residues: CATSVGGQPAYTGELFF. CDR3 coding DNA: TGTGCCACCAGTGTTGGGGGACAGCCTGCGTACACCGGGGAGCTGTTTTTT.

The chain combines TRBV27 with TRBJ1-5; 9 nucleotides line up with TRBD1. There are 14 residues in the CDR3. Looked up from germline, CDR1 is MNHEY and CDR2 is SMNVEV (reference sequence). The junction had 4 bases not matched to a gene; V was cut back by 5 bases and J by 5 bases. CDR3 bases: TGTGCCAGCAGTCCTACAGGGGGCGATCAGCCCCAGCATTTT. This translates into CASSPTGGDQPQHF.

The rearrangement uses TRBV15 and TRBJ1-6; D might be TRBD1 (5 bases). CDR1 and CDR2 (germline): LNHNV, YYDKDF (reference sequence). The germline V and J ends were trimmed by 8 bases and 7 bases, with 18 bases remaining between them. The CDR3 runs to 15 residues. This chain's CDR3 is CATENGGPANSPLHF. The CDR3 DNA reads TGTGCCACCGAAAACGGGGGACCGGCAAATTCACCCCTCCACTTT.

The chain joins TRBV2 to TRBJ2-2; the match to TRBD2 covers 9 bases. The CDR3 contains 16 residues. CDR1 and CDR2 (germline): SNHLY, FYNNEI. V lost 2 bases and J lost 10; bases outside the gene matches: 11. CDR3 amino acids: CASSESWSSGRPELFF. In DNA, the CDR3 is TGTGCCAGCAGTGAATCTTGGTCGAGCGGGAGGCCGGAGCTGTTTTTT.

J is TRBJ1-1 and V is TRBV19; maybe TRBD1 (5 bases). Looked up from germline, CDR1 is LNHDA and CDR2 is SQIVND (reference sequence). The CDR3 totals 15 residues. The V gene lost 0 bases and the J gene lost 3 bases, with 11 bases spanning the gap. The CDR3 spells CASSIDSPGDTEAFF. The CDR3 DNA follows: TGTGCCAGTAGTATAGACAGTCCGGGGGACACTGAAGCTTTCTTT.